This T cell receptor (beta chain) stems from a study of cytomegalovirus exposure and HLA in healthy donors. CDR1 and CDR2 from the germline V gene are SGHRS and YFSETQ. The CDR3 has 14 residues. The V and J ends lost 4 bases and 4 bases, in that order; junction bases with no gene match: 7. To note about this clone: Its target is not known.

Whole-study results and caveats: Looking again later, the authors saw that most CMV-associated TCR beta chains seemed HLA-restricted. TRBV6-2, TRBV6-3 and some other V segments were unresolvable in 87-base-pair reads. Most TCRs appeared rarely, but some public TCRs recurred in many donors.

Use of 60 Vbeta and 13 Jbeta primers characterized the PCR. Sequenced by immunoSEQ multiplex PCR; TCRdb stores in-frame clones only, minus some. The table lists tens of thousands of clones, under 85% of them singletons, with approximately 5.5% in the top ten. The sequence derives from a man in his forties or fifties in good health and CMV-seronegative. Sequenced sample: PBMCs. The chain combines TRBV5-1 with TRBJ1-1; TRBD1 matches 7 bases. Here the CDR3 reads CASSPRRDSTEAFF. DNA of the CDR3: TGCGCCAGCAGCCCACGACGGGACAGCACTGAAGCTTTCTTT.